The clone carrying this T cell receptor (beta chain) was picked up a small number of times. No antigen is known for it. The CDR3 end lies 3 residues beyond the end of the read and is filled in from the germline J gene. This sample is drawn from a study of T cell clonality in common variable immunodeficiency. Overall study results and limits: Common variable immunodeficiency TCR beta sequences reportedly had fewer deletions and N-nucleotide insertions.

V was pared by 2 bases and J by 8 bases, with 16 bases between. There are 15 residues in the CDR3. The V gene's germline CDR1 is SEHNR and CDR2 FQNEAQ (reference sequence). Control and CVID samples contributed equal amounts of genomic DNA. Using immunoSEQ multiplex PCR, the repertoire was profiled, and TCRdb retains in-frame clones only, with some absent. The data show approximately 58,000 clones, with none appearing a single time. This chain links TRBV7-9 with TRBJ1-3, with a tentative D call TRBD1 (5 bases). The sequenced material came from peripheral blood mononuclear cells. This TCR was sampled from a person aged 18 to 69 in good health. The covered CDR3 bases are TGTGCCAGCAGCTTACCTCGGGGGTATGAAGACACC. Residues: CASSLPRGYEDT. The full CDR3 sequence reads CASSLPRGYEDTIYF.